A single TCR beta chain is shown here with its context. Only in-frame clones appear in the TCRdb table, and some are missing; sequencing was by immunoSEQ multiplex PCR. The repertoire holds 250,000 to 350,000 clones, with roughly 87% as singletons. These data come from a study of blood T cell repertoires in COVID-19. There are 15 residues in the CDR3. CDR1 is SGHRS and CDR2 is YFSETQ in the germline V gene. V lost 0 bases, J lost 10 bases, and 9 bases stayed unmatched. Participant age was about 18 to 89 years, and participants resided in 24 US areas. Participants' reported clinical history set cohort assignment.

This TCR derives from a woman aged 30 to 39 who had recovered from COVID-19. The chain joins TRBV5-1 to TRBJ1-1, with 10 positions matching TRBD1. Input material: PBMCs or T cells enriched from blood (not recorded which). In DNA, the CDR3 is TGCGCCAGCAGCTTGGTGGGACAGGGGTCTGTTCCAGCTTTCTTT. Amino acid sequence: CASSLVGQGSVPAFF.